This T cell receptor beta chain was sequenced for a study of T cells after posttransplantation cyclophosphamide. Overall study findings and caveats: Tissue-infiltrating T cells from skin or gut overlapped little with blood T cells.

Busulfan-fludarabine conditioning, marrow transplant, and cyclophosphamide on days +3 and +4 were administered. This CDR3 has 13 residues. The germline gives CDR1 WNHNN, CDR2 SYGVQD (reference sequence). Deletions cut 3 bases from V and 2 bases from J, with 7 bases between. Worth noting for this clone: The antigen is not known.

TCRdb's table, derived via immunoSEQ multiplex PCR, lists solely in-frame clones and lacks some. The top ten hold approximately 8.7% of the sample, which has tens of thousands of clones, around 80% seen once. The specimen comprised CD4+ T cells sorted from blood, sampled about 1,900 days after a stem cell transplant with posttransplant cyclophosphamide. The clonotype originates from a female patient in her thirties or forties who received an allogeneic stem cell transplant from a related donor, was CMV-positive, and had no GVHD. Some T cells may arise from the graft donor. This chain links TRBV10-1 with TRBJ1-2; D is ambiguous. DNA for the CDR3: TGCGCCAGCAGTGAAGGACTAAACTATGGCTACACCTTC. This sequence encodes CASSEGLNYGYTF.